The 21 T cell receptor beta chains below come from one sample, sequenced in a study of T-cell memory formation after mild COVID-19. TCRdb re-derived calls from the 5' RACE reads in MiXCR, one entry per CDR3 protein. The repertoire holds about 250,000 distinct CDR3 sequences, with about a sixth as singletons. The material sequenced was PBMCs or a T cell subset sorted from them (not recorded which). These receptor sequences come from a young man who had mild COVID-19 (a few samples of this study predate the infection). Cell type and time point are not known.

This clonotype was seen more than once but under ten times. The chain employs TRBV29-1 and TRBJ1-5; 10 nucleotides line up with TRBD1. Trimming cost V 8 bases and J 6 bases; bases outside gene matches: 7. This CDR3 region has 13 residues. Germline V gene data show CDR1 as SQVTM and CDR2 as ANQGSEA. The CDR3 sequence is CSSGTGVGQPQHF. CDR3 DNA: TGCAGCTCCGGGACAGGGGTCGGTCAGCCCCAGCATTTT.

This clonotype came up a few times. This rearrangement joins TRBV18 to TRBJ2-3; possibly TRBD2 for D (5 bases). With 1 base removed from V and 6 bases from J, the gap between germline ends came to 5 bases. CDR1 and CDR2 (germline): KGHSH, LQKENI. The CDR3 is 12 residues long. Here the CDR3 reads CASSPQRDTQYF. The CDR3 nucleotides read TGTGCCAGCTCACCACAGCGGGATACGCAGTATTTT.

V usage is TRBV7-2 and J usage is TRBJ1-1; D is unresolved. The CDR3 extends over 14 amino acids. V was cut by 2 bases and J by 2 bases, with 9 bases left in between. The germline V gene has CDR1 SGHTA and CDR2 FQGNSA. CDR3 bases: TGTGCCAGCAGCTTACAGAACATAAACACTGAAGCTTTCTTT. Its protein is CASSLQNINTEAFF.

The chain's CDR3 is CASSATGGISPLHF. In DNA, the CDR3 is TGTGCCAGCAGCGCAACAGGGGGCATTTCACCCCTCCACTTT. J is TRBJ1-6 and V is TRBV5-6; 9 bases map to TRBD1. Germline CDR1 is SGHDT and CDR2 is YYEEEE. The CDR3 has 14 amino acids. V dropped 4 bases and J dropped 9; count of bases not matched to a gene: 5.

This clonotype was detected only a few times. The V gene is TRBV7-9, the J gene TRBJ2-7, with 11 nucleotides matching TRBD1. Germline trimming cut 5 bases from V and 5 bases from J; bases unmatched to any gene: 11. This CDR3 comprises 16 residues. Per the germline V gene, CDR1 is SEHNR and CDR2 is FQNEAQ (reference sequence). The CDR3 nucleotides read TGTGCCAGCAGCAGGGACAGGGGGTCGGGATTACACGAGCAGTACGTC. Protein: CASSRDRGSGLHEQYV.

The chain joins TRBV6-1 to TRBJ2-5, with D possibly being TRBD1 or TRBD2 (6 bases each). The CDR3 covers 15 residues. CDR1 is MNHNS and CDR2 is SASEGT in the germline V gene. V was cut by 8 bases and J by 0 bases, with 16 bases left in between. DNA of the CDR3: TGTGCCAGCGGCCCGGGGGACATGTACCAAGAGACCCAGTACTTC. It encodes CASGPGDMYQETQYF.

The CDR3 spells CSAPTSGGTDTQYF. For the CDR3, the DNA is TGCAGTGCACCTACTAGCGGGGGCACAGATACGCAGTATTTT. The chain is built from TRBV20-1 and TRBJ2-3; 10 bases align to TRBD2. Germline trimming cut 6 bases from V and 1 base from J; bases unmatched to any gene: 4. The germline gives CDR1 DFQATT, CDR2 SNEGSKA (reference sequence). CDR3 size: 14 residues.

Comment on this clonotype: The junction departs from the called germline gene at one end, perhaps through a read error. The rearrangement links TRBV20-1 to TRBJ2-5, with 7 bases lining up with TRBD1. This CDR3 region has 14 residues. CDR1 DFQATT and CDR2 SNEGSKA come from the germline V gene (reference sequence). The CDR3 DNA reads as TGCAGTGCTCACAGGGACAGCGGCAAAGAGAACCAGTACTTC. Translated: CSAHRDSGKENQYF.

This sequence joins TRBV7-2 and TRBJ2-6; D gene ambiguous. Per germline, CDR1 SGHTA and CDR2 FQGNSA. This CDR3 region has 18 residues. Trimming left V 1 base short and J 2 bases short, with 15 bases between. The CDR3 protein is CASSLEHYSLPGANVLTF. The CDR3 bases are TGTGCCAGCAGCTTAGAGCATTATTCACTCCCTGGGGCCAACGTCCTGACTTTC.

The rearrangement joins TRBV6-5 to TRBJ1-1; D gene uncertain. The CDR3 totals 13 residues. V shed 7 bases and J shed 1 base, with 10 bases lying between them. CDR1 is MNHEY, CDR2 SVGAGI, per germline. CDR3 in amino acids: CASIRRENTEAFF. The DNA of the CDR3 is TGTGCCAGCATTCGGCGGGAGAACACTGAAGCTTTCTTT.

This clonotype was found a few times. The V gene is TRBV5-1, the J gene TRBJ2-3; TRBD2 matches 11 bases. Per the germline V gene, CDR1 is SGHRS and CDR2 is YFSETQ. J lost 5 bases, V lost 4 bases, and 9 bases had no gene match. This CDR3 is 16 amino acids long. The CDR3: CASSQTSGGLGDTQYF. CDR3 in DNA: TGCGCCAGCAGCCAAACTAGCGGGGGCCTCGGAGATACGCAGTATTTT.

V and J are TRBV5-1 and TRBJ2-2; no clear D. The ends were cut back, 5 bases at V and 1 base at J, with 9 bases in the middle. Germline-derived CDR1 and CDR2 are SGHRS and YFSETQ. CDR3 length equals 14 residues. CDR3 region: CASRIEGNTGELFF. The CDR3 nucleotides are TGCGCCAGCAGAATTGAAGGGAACACCGGGGAGCTGTTTTTT.

This chain links TRBV11-2 with TRBJ2-7; D perhaps matches TRBD2 (5 bases). Germline V lookup: CDR1 SGHAT, CDR2 FQNNGV. The CDR3 spans 13 residues. V lost 1 base and J 10 bases, leaving 14 bases between the germline ends. CDR3: CASSLGTGKVQYF. CDR3 nucleotide sequence: TGTGCCAGCAGCTTAGGTACGGGGAAGGTACAGTACTTC. Full variable domain (missing parts from reference TRBV11-2 and TRBJ2-7): EAGVAQSPRYKIIEKRQSVAFWCNPISGHATLYWYQQILGQGPKLLIQFQNNGVVDDSQLPKDRFSAERLKGVDSTLKIQPAKLEDSAVYLCASSLGTGKVQYFGPGTRLTVT.

Only a few counts were recorded for this clonotype. This chain uses TRBV6-2 or TRBV6-3 with TRBJ2-7, with D hard to call. The germline CDR1 and CDR2 sequences are MNHEY and SVGEGT. The CDR3 runs 13 residues. Deletions cut 5 bases from V and 4 bases from J, with 12 bases between. The CDR3 DNA follows: TGTGCCAGCAGTCGACTCCTAGGATACGAGCAGTACTTC. Protein product: CASSRLLGYEQYF.

This clonotype was counted a few times. CDR3 sequence reads: CASSPPSRTGWGEQFF. As DNA, the CDR3 is TGTGCCAGCTCACCACCGTCTCGGACAGGGTGGGGGGAGCAGTTCTTC. This chain uses TRBV18 with TRBJ2-1, with 8 bases lining up with TRBD1. The CDR3 runs to 16 residues. Germline CDR1 is KGHSH and CDR2 is LQKENI. Germline trimming cut 0 bases from V and 10 bases from J; bases unmatched to any gene: 11.

The rearrangement joins TRBV6-1 to TRBJ1-2, with D perhaps matching TRBD1 (6 bases). CDR3 length: 17 amino acids. Germline loops: CDR1 MNHNS, CDR2 SASEGT. V shed 7 bases and J shed 1 base, with 22 bases lying between them. Here the CDR3 DNA reads TGTGCCAGCACCAGGGAAACTCAGGGGAATCTTAACTATGGCTACACCTTC. Translated: CASTRETQGNLNYGYTF.

The sample holds many counts of this clonotype. The chain couples TRBV12-3 or TRBV12-4 to TRBJ2-1; D gene uncertain. The CDR3 sequence is 12 residues long. V was clipped by 6 bases and J by 7 bases, with 10 bases between them. The CDR3 region has the DNA TGTGCCAGCAGCCGAGTAGGGAATGAGCAGTTCTTC. Amino acid sequence: CASSRVGNEQFF.

The rearrangement links TRBV6-2 or TRBV6-3 to TRBJ2-7; D is unclear. Between the trimmed V and J ends, which lost 11 bases and 1 base, there was a span of 18 bases. Germline-derived CDR1 and CDR2 are MNHEY and SVGEGT. This CDR3 has 14 amino acids. Here the CDR3 reads CACARATDSYEQYF. DNA of the CDR3: TGTGCCTGCGCCCGGGCCACCGATTCCTACGAGCAGTACTTC.

This clonotype turned up a few times. A single base separates this from a much larger clone, so it may be a read error. The V and J genes are TRBV5-6 and TRBJ2-6; no definite D call. The CDR3 has 14 residues. Per germline, CDR1 SGHDT and CDR2 YYEEEE. The V and J ends lost 5 bases and 0 bases respectively, with 6 bases between them. For the CDR3, the DNA is TGTGCCAGCAGACCGAGCTCTGGGGCCAACGTCCTGACTTTC. It yields the protein CASRPSSGANVLTF.

The chain recombines TRBV20-1 with TRBJ2-3; D remains unclear. Trimming removed 5 bases from V and 3 bases from J, with 9 bases in between. Germline values: CDR1 DFQATT, CDR2 SNEGSKA (reference sequence). This CDR3 has 12 amino acids. CDR3 amino acids: CSADGVTDTQYF. The CDR3 DNA reads TGCAGTGCTGATGGAGTAACAGATACGCAGTATTTT.

The CDR3 reads CASGPGRGDDTQYF. The CDR3 bases are TGTGCCAGCGGCCCCGGACGGGGGGACGATACGCAGTATTTT. The chain links TRBV2 to TRBJ2-3, with 7 positions matching TRBD2. The V gene end was trimmed by 8 bases and the J gene end by 6 bases; junction bases not matched to a gene: 11. Germline values: CDR1 SNHLY, CDR2 FYNNEI. The CDR3 is 14 residues long.